Below, 30 T cell receptor beta chains from the same sample are listed, as sequenced in a study of blood T cell repertoires in COVID-19. Clones were read by immunoSEQ multiplex PCR, and TCRdb kept only the in-frame ones, dropping some. The sample lists about 200,000 clones; approximately 82% were seen once. The sequenced sample was peripheral blood. Source of these receptors: a human donor in a cohort sampled during active COVID-19.

The V call is TRBV7-9, the J call TRBJ2-1; 8 bases are a match to TRBD2. Germline V gene lookup returns CDR1 SEHNR and CDR2 FQNEAQ (reference sequence). This CDR3 spans 12 amino acids. The J segment lost 12 bases and the V segment lost 6 bases, leaving 7 bases of the junction unmatched. The CDR3 spells CASRGLDFWQFF. In nucleotides, the CDR3 is TGTGCCAGCAGGGGACTAGATTTTTGGCAGTTCTTC.

There are a few counts of this clone. The chain employs TRBV9 and TRBJ2-2; TRBD2 might be the D (5 bases). The CDR3 is 15 residues long. Trimming removed 2 bases from V and 6 bases from J, with 14 bases in between. The germline CDR1 and CDR2 sequences are SGDLS and YYNGEE. The CDR3 DNA is TGTGCCAGCAGCGTGGATGTAGGCGGGCCCGGGGAGCTGTTTTTT. Residues: CASSVDVGGPGELFF.

This chain links TRBV5-6 with TRBJ1-3; 8 bases map to TRBD1. The V gene end was trimmed by 2 bases and the J gene end by 0 bases; junction bases not matched to a gene: 7. CDR1 and CDR2 from the germline V gene are SGHDT and YYEEEE. This CDR3 comprises 17 residues. CDR3 sequence: CASSFRQGFLSGNTIYF. The CDR3 DNA follows: TGTGCCAGCAGCTTCAGACAGGGGTTCCTCTCTGGAAACACCATATATTTT.

The sample holds one count of this clone. The genes are TRBV5-1 and TRBJ2-2, with a possible D match to TRBD1 (5 bases). The CDR3 runs to 15 residues. Per germline, CDR1 SGHRS and CDR2 YFSETQ. V lost 4 bases, J lost 1 base, and 11 bases lay in between. The CDR3 sequence is CASSPDRLNTGELFF. For the CDR3, the DNA is TGCGCCAGCAGCCCCGACAGACTGAACACCGGGGAGCTGTTTTTT.

This clone is a singleton in its sample. V usage is TRBV5-1 and J usage is TRBJ2-1, with 10 bases identical to TRBD1. The CDR3 has 16 amino acids. The germline gives CDR1 SGHRS, CDR2 YFSETQ. After removal of 0 bases from V and 7 bases from J, the junction contained 7 bases not matched to a gene. CDR3 region: CASSLVAGTGANEQFF. CDR3 DNA: TGCGCCAGCAGCTTGGTGGCCGGGACAGGGGCGAATGAGCAGTTCTTC.

The J gene is TRBJ2-1, the V gene TRBV28, with TRBD2 identical over 8 bases. V lost 9 bases and J lost 8; bases outside the gene matches: 12. This CDR3 is 14 amino acids long. The V gene's germline CDR1 is MDHEN and CDR2 SYDVKM. Written as DNA, the CDR3 is TGTGCCAGTGAAGGACTAGCCCTCTCGGATGAGCAGTTCTTC. Translated: CASEGLALSDEQFF.

This clone has a count of ten or more. The V gene is TRBV7-2, the J gene TRBJ2-1; no clear D. Germline CDR1 reads SGHTA; CDR2 reads FQGNSA. V gave up 4 bases and J gave up 8 bases, with 9 bases separating them. This CDR3 is built from 12 residues. The CDR3 region is CASSSFGYEQFF. CDR3 sequence (DNA): TGTGCCAGCAGCTCATTCGGGTATGAGCAGTTCTTC.

The rearrangement uses TRBV10-3 and TRBJ1-2; 9 nucleotides match TRBD1. The J segment lost 3 bases and the V segment lost 6 bases, leaving 8 bases of the junction unmatched. Per the germline V gene, CDR1 is ENHRY and CDR2 is SYGVKD. The CDR3 contains 15 residues. CDR3 in amino acids: CAISDQQGADYGYTF. CDR3 coding DNA: TGTGCCATCAGCGACCAACAGGGGGCGGACTATGGCTACACCTTC.

The chain combines TRBV5-1 with TRBJ1-4, with 8 bases identical to TRBD1. This CDR3 is 15 amino acids long. With V trimmed by 4 bases and J by 0 bases, 2 bases remained unmatched. Germline CDR1 SGHRS, CDR2 YFSETQ. CDR3 bases: TGCGCCAGCAGCCCGGACAGGGCAACTAATGAAAAACTGTTTTTT. It specifies CASSPDRATNEKLFF.

The chain is built from TRBV18 and TRBJ2-7; 10 bases agree with TRBD2. The CDR3 covers 13 residues. CDR1 is KGHSH, CDR2 LQKENI, per germline. V dropped 8 bases and J dropped 3; count of bases not matched to a gene: 4. CDR3 region: CASPVAGGYEQYF. The CDR3, as DNA: TGTGCCAGCCCGGTAGCGGGAGGCTACGAGCAGTACTTC.

This chain links TRBV10-2 with TRBJ2-1, with TRBD2 identical over 8 bases. CDR3 length equals 18 residues. The V and J ends lost 0 bases and 4 bases, in that order; junction bases with no gene match: 11. CDR1 and CDR2 (germline): WSHSY, SAAADI. In nucleotides, the CDR3 is TGCGCCAGCAGTGAGTCAGAGTCGCGACTAGCGAGATACAATGAGCAGTTCTTC. Translating it yields CASSESESRLARYNEQFF.

For the CDR3, the DNA is TGTGCCAGTAGTATAGAGGGGACAGGGACCTACGAGCAGTACTTC. It yields the protein CASSIEGTGTYEQYF. The chain combines TRBV19 with TRBJ2-7, with TRBD1 identical over 9 bases. With 0 bases clipped from V and 2 bases from J, the junction kept 2 bases outside the gene matches. The germline gives CDR1 LNHDA, CDR2 SQIVND (reference sequence). The CDR3 has 15 residues.

The V gene is TRBV4-2, the J gene TRBJ2-5; the D gene is possibly TRBD2 (6 bases). V was cut by 3 bases and J by 4 bases, with 21 bases left in between. The CDR3 runs to 17 residues. The germline V gene has CDR1 LGHNA and CDR2 YNFKEQ. The CDR3 DNA follows: TGTGCCAGCAGCCAGTCCCCGGGAGCGGCGGGTCGAGAGACCCAGTACTTC. Translating gives CASSQSPGAAGRETQYF.

V and J are TRBV9 and TRBJ2-7; D may be TRBD2 (5 bases). Germline V CDR1 and CDR2: SGDLS, YYNGEE. Trimming left V 0 bases short and J 2 bases short, with 12 bases between. The CDR3 runs to 15 residues. As DNA, the CDR3 is TGTGCCAGCAGCGTAGGTCCGGGATTAACCTACGAGCAGTACTTC. Protein sequence: CASSVGPGLTYEQYF.

The chain employs TRBV6-5 and TRBJ2-7; TRBD2 aligns across 8 bases. CDR3 length: 14 residues. V was clipped by 6 bases and J by 5 bases; unmatched bases: 9. Germline V lookup: CDR1 MNHEY, CDR2 SVGAGI. CDR3 DNA sequence: TGTGCCAGCAGGGGACTAGTCGGTCGCGACGAGCAGTACTTC. It codes for CASRGLVGRDEQYF.

This sequence joins TRBV7-6 and TRBJ2-1; D unresolved. V dropped 5 bases and J dropped 3 bases, with 5 bases sitting between them. CDR3 length equals 12 residues. Per the germline V gene, CDR1 is SGHVS and CDR2 is FNYEAQ. CDR3 DNA sequence: TGTGCCAGCAGCGAGGACTACAATGAGCAGTTCTTC. This codes for CASSEDYNEQFF.

This chain links TRBV3-1 (or the pseudogene TRBV3-2) with TRBJ2-1, with a possible D match to TRBD1 (5 bases). Germline assignment: CDR1 LGHDT and CDR2 YNNKEL (reference sequence). The germline V and J ends were trimmed by 1 base and 8 bases, with 18 bases remaining between them. CDR3 length: 16 amino acids. The CDR3: CASSQVGREFGDEQFF. CDR3 coding DNA: TGTGCCAGCAGCCAAGTGGGCAGGGAATTCGGCGATGAGCAGTTCTTC.

CDR3 loop: CASSLGRFYGYTF. The CDR3 DNA reads as TGTGCCAGCAGTTTAGGGCGGTTCTATGGCTACACCTTC. The V gene is TRBV12-3 or TRBV12-4, the J gene TRBJ1-2; D not certain. V was cut by 1 base and J by 4 bases, with 7 bases left in between. This CDR3 is built from 13 residues.

This chain joins TRBV4-1 and TRBJ2-3; 8 bases fit TRBD2. In germline, CDR1 is MGHRA, CDR2 YSYEKL. With V trimmed by 2 bases and J by 7 bases, 11 bases remained unmatched. There are 16 residues in the CDR3. The CDR3 here is CASSQQVGREVNTQYF. As DNA, the CDR3 is TGCGCCAGCAGCCAACAAGTCGGGCGGGAGGTGAATACGCAGTATTTT.

The J gene is TRBJ1-6, the V gene TRBV5-1; the D gene is possibly TRBD1 (6 bases). The germline V gene has CDR1 SGHRS and CDR2 YFSETQ. This CDR3 region has 14 residues. Trimming stripped 7 bases from V and 6 bases from J, with 14 bases between. The CDR3 coding sequence is TGCGCCAGCGAGGTGGGGGCTGGTAATTCACCCCTCCACTTT. Translated: CASEVGAGNSPLHF.

This clone has only one observation. The rearrangement joins TRBV28 to TRBJ2-3; D possibly corresponds to TRBD2 (5 bases). V gave up 3 bases and J gave up 0 bases, with 13 bases separating them. Germline values: CDR1 MDHEN, CDR2 SYDVKM. This CDR3 spans 16 amino acids. Here the CDR3 DNA reads TGTGCCAGCAGTTTGTTCGGTGGGGAGAGCACAGATACGCAGTATTTT. Residues: CASSLFGGESTDTQYF.

The gene calls are TRBV23-1 and TRBJ2-7; 16 nucleotides match TRBD2. TRBV23-1 is classed as an ORF, of uncertain function. The CDR3 runs to 19 residues. The V and J ends lost 4 bases and 1 base, in that order; junction bases with no gene match: 10. CDR3 sequence reads: CASSPPGLAGGGGSYEQYF. The CDR3, as DNA: TGCGCCAGCAGTCCCCCGGGACTAGCGGGAGGGGGGGGTTCCTACGAGCAGTACTTC.

The rearrangement joins TRBV3-1 (or the pseudogene TRBV3-2) to TRBJ2-7; 9 bases match TRBD1. V shed 4 bases and J 2 bases; nucleotides not matched to a gene: 3. The CDR3 has 14 residues. Germline-derived CDR1 and CDR2 are LGHDT and YNNKEL (reference sequence). The CDR3 coding sequence is TGTGCCAGCAGCCTTTGGGACAGGGCCTACGAGCAGTACTTC. This gives the protein CASSLWDRAYEQYF.

V is TRBV18 and J is TRBJ1-6; D is undetermined. Germline loops: CDR1 KGHSH, CDR2 LQKENI. The CDR3 is 12 residues long. Trimming removed 8 bases from V and 11 bases from J, with 13 bases in between. The CDR3, as DNA: TGTGCCAGCACTACGGCAGAGACACCCCTCCACTTT. It encodes CASTTAETPLHF.

V and J are TRBV11-2 and TRBJ2-7; D remains ambiguous. The CDR3 is 14 residues long. Germline lookup yields CDR1 SGHAT and CDR2 FQNNGV. V was shortened by 0 bases and J by 4 bases, with 10 bases between the two germline ends. CDR3 nucleotide sequence: TGTGCCAGCAGCTTAGATCCCAGATTATACGAGCAGTACTTC. Translation: CASSLDPRLYEQYF.

J is TRBJ2-3 and V is TRBV28; 9 nucleotides line up with TRBD2. The V gene end was trimmed by 3 bases and the J gene end by 5 bases; junction bases not matched to a gene: 3. There are 14 residues in the CDR3. Germline V lookup: CDR1 MDHEN, CDR2 SYDVKM. The CDR3 loop is CASSFSSGKDTQYF. The CDR3, as DNA: TGTGCCAGCAGTTTCTCTAGCGGGAAAGATACGCAGTATTTT.

The rearrangement links TRBV2 to TRBJ2-2, with TRBD2 identical over 7 bases. From germline, CDR1 is SNHLY and CDR2 FYNNEI. V was pared by 6 bases and J by 7 bases, with 8 bases of the junction left unmatched. The CDR3 is made up of 14 amino acids. This CDR3 reads CASSASGVVGELFF. As DNA, the CDR3 is TGTGCCAGCAGCGCAAGCGGGGTTGTCGGGGAGCTGTTTTTT.

This sequence joins TRBV7-8 and TRBJ1-4; D remains unclear. The V gene lost 4 bases and the J gene lost 5 bases, with 17 bases spanning the gap. CDR3 size: 16 residues. Germline V gene lookup returns CDR1 SGHVS and CDR2 FQNEAQ. CDR3 DNA sequence: TGTGCCAGCAGCTCAGGCGGTTTTGAGGGCAATGAAAAACTGTTTTTT. It yields the protein CASSSGGFEGNEKLFF.

The table lists this clone with a few counts. The genes are TRBV7-2 and TRBJ2-3; 8 bases are shared with TRBD1. Per germline, CDR1 SGHTA and CDR2 FQGNSA. V was pared by 5 bases and J by 2 bases, with 12 bases of the junction left unmatched. The CDR3 extends over 17 amino acids. The CDR3 bases are TGTGCCAGCAGCACCAGGGGGCGGGGCCTATTCACAGATACGCAGTATTTT. Its protein is CASSTRGRGLFTDTQYF.

The chain carries TRBV20-1 and TRBJ2-6; perhaps TRBD1 as D (7 bases). V lost 3 bases, J lost 1 base, and 13 bases lay in between. Germline V gene lookup returns CDR1 DFQATT and CDR2 SNEGSKA (reference sequence). The CDR3 sequence is 16 residues long. The CDR3 coding sequence is TGCAGTGCTAGTGCAGGGGGGCTATCTGGGGCCAACGTCCTGACTTTC. Translating gives CSASAGGLSGANVLTF.